This passage covers 3 T cell receptor beta chains from one sample sequenced in a study of T cells in Graves' hyperthyroidism and ophthalmopathy. Amplified TCR beta CDR3 regions derived from RNA transcripts. Carried out on the TCR CDR3, a first-round RT-PCR used the HTBI primer set. Each CDR3 protein gets one entry after TCRdb re-called the multiplex PCR reads with MiXCR. Found here are about 360,000 distinct CDR3 sequences, 13% of them singletons; the top ten hold 9% to 9.5%. The sequenced sample was blood. Receptors were obtained from a young woman with Graves' hyperthyroidism.

The rearrangement joins TRBV19 to TRBJ1-5, with a weak D call TRBD1 (5 bases). CDR1 and CDR2 from the germline V gene are LNHDA and SQIVND (reference sequence). V lost 3 bases and J lost 4, with 22 bases in between. This CDR3 has 18 residues. CDR3: CASSIGPNGARGNQPQHF. In DNA, the CDR3 is TGTGCCAGTAGTATTGGCCCCAATGGGGCACGGGGTAATCAGCCCCAGCATTTT.

This clonotype appeared many times. This chain uses TRBV3-1 with TRBJ2-1; a weak D match, TRBD2 (6 bases). Germline CDR1 LGHDT, CDR2 YNNKEL (reference sequence). The CDR3 loop spans 17 amino acids. V lost 3 bases to trimming and J lost 0 bases, with 15 bases between them. Written as DNA, the CDR3 is TGTGCCAGCAGCCACGTATCGCGGGGCCCCTCCTACAATGAGCAGTTCTTC. Its protein is CASSHVSRGPSYNEQFF.

This chain uses TRBV7-2 with TRBJ1-2; TRBD1 is a possible D gene (6 bases). The CDR3 has 14 amino acids. The germline gives CDR1 SGHTA, CDR2 FQGNSA. Trimming shortened V by 6 bases and J by 4 bases, and 15 bases separated the two germline ends. This chain's CDR3 is CASSTGSDFYGYTF. The CDR3 nucleotides are TGTGCCAGCAGTACAGGGTCGGACTTCTATGGCTACACCTTC.